This T cell receptor beta chain is from a study of T cell changes during pregnancy in multiple sclerosis. Method: immunoSEQ multiplex PCR; TCRdb's copy keeps in-frame clones and lacks some. Here the sample spans 85,000 to 100,000 clones, under 95% being singletons. V lost 6 bases and J lost 0, with 12 bases in between. Germline values: CDR1 LGHNT, CDR2 FRNRAP. The CDR3 is 15 amino acids. The V and J genes are TRBV12-5 and TRBJ2-1; possible D gene TRBD2, 5 bases. The TCR sequence derives from a female donor with multiple sclerosis, enrolled in a pregnancy study. The starting material was peripheral blood, obtained in the first trimester of pregnancy. The CDR3 sequence: CASGRADSSYNEQFF. CDR3 bases: TGTGCTAGTGGGCGGGCAGATAGCTCCTACAATGAGCAGTTCTTC.